This T cell receptor (beta chain) was identified during a study of T cell repertoires in cytomegalovirus infection. This clonotype showed up many times. Its target is not known. The CDR3 covers 14 residues. Germline-derived CDR1 and CDR2 are SGHVS and FNYEAQ. V was cut by 4 bases and J by 4 bases, with 11 bases left in between. TCRdb ran MiXCR on the reads and lists one entry per CDR3 protein. The sample includes 400,000 to 600,000 distinct CDR3 sequences, about 39% of them seen just once. The receptor was derived from a human donor in good health (CMV status not recorded). Some clones in this sample may be carry-over from other donors' samples. Sequences were derived from cultured PBMCs, sampled from culture after CMV antigen stimulation. V is TRBV7-6 and J is TRBJ2-1; D call uncertain. The CDR3 is CASSWKIGYNEQFF. CDR3 sequence (DNA): TGTGCCAGCAGCTGGAAAATCGGGTACAATGAGCAGTTCTTC. Full variable domain (missing parts from reference TRBV7-6 and TRBJ2-1): GAGVSQSPRYKVTKRGQDVALRCDPISGHVSLYWYRQALGQGPEFLTYFNYEAQQDKSGLPNDRFSAERPEGSISTLTIQRTEQRDSAMYRCASSWKIGYNEQFFGPGTRLTVL.